The clone carrying this TCR beta chain came up once. This CDR3 is 14 amino acids long. Trimming removed 2 bases from V and 4 bases from J; junction bases left unmatched: 2. Germline CDR1 reads GTSNPN; CDR2 reads SVGIG (reference sequence). This sample was included in a study of blood T cell repertoires in COVID-19. Authors' analysis steps: Amplification of reference gene primers provided the estimated nucleated cell counts. Method: immunoSEQ multiplex PCR; TCRdb's copy keeps in-frame clones and lacks some. Clonal size and the V and J genes are those of that table, whereas D and trimming came from the DNA. The profile covers about 190,000 clones, with roughly 88% appearing a single time and around 6.6% taken by the ten largest.

The sequenced sample consisted of peripheral blood. The clonotype originates from a woman between 35 and 50 years old who had recovered from COVID-19. This chain uses TRBV30 with TRBJ2-1; 10 bases agree with TRBD2. CDR3 residues: CAWSWTSGYNEQFF. The CDR3 nucleotides are TGTGCCTGGAGTTGGACTAGCGGATACAATGAGCAGTTCTTC.